A single sample is the source of the 29 T cell receptor beta chains below, sequenced in a study of cytomegalovirus exposure and HLA in healthy donors. The PCR employed 60 Vbeta primers together with 13 Jbeta primers. Sequencing was performed with immunoSEQ multiplex PCR; in TCRdb, only in-frame clones are kept and a portion is missing. The data contain about 130,000 clones, 65% to 80% of them singletons. The sequenced sample was PBMCs. These receptors all stem from a male donor in good health and CMV-seropositive.

The gene calls are TRBV7-9 and TRBJ1-4; 9 nucleotides match TRBD1. V lost 5 bases to trimming and J lost 6 bases; unmatched junction nucleotides: 10. The CDR3 is 16 amino acids. CDR1 SEHNR and CDR2 FQNEAQ come from the germline V gene (reference sequence). The CDR3 is CASSPITGTGHEKLFF. The CDR3, as DNA: TGTGCCAGCAGCCCGATTACCGGGACAGGGCATGAAAAACTGTTTTTT.

The chain carries TRBV29-1 and TRBJ2-1; D may be TRBD2 (7 bases). The CDR3 has 15 amino acids. The ends were cut back, 2 bases at V and 4 bases at J, with 15 bases in the middle. CDR1 and CDR2 from the germline V gene are SQVTM and ANQGSEA. The CDR3 nucleotides are TGCAGCGTTGAAACCGGAGGGGGGGGATACAATGAGCAGTTCTTC. It encodes CSVETGGGGYNEQFF.

This clone was seen just once. The rearrangement uses TRBV2 and TRBJ1-2; no definite D call. CDR3 length equals 13 residues. CDR1 and CDR2 from the germline V gene are SNHLY and FYNNEI. V was pared by 5 bases and J by 1 base, with 8 bases between. The CDR3 DNA reads as TGTGCCAGCAGTAAGGAGGTTAACTATGGCTACACCTTC. Its protein is CASSKEVNYGYTF.

The CDR3, as DNA: TGTGCCAGCAGCCCTGGAGCCTATGGCTACACCTTC. This encodes CASSPGAYGYTF. The rearrangement joins TRBV7-2 to TRBJ1-2; D is uncertain. V lost 5 bases and J lost 4, with 8 bases in between. Germline assignment: CDR1 SGHTA and CDR2 FQGNSA. The CDR3 is 12 residues long.

V usage is TRBV6-5 and J usage is TRBJ2-7, with no clear D. V dropped 2 bases and J dropped 6 bases, with 8 bases sitting between them. CDR1 is MNHEY and CDR2 is SVGAGI in the germline V gene. The CDR3 covers 12 residues. As DNA, the CDR3 is TGTGCCAGCAGTTACAGTACGAGCGAGCAGTACTTC. It yields the protein CASSYSTSEQYF.

The chain uses TRBV6-1 and TRBJ1-3, with unresolved D. V lost 6 bases to trimming and J lost 7 bases, with 10 bases between them. From germline, CDR1 is MNHNS and CDR2 SASEGT. The CDR3 has 12 residues. The CDR3: CASRTNRNTIYF. The CDR3 nucleotides read TGTGCCAGCAGGACAAATCGCAACACCATATATTTT.

The V and J genes are TRBV19 and TRBJ2-1, with 8 bases matching TRBD2. This CDR3 has 14 amino acids. Germline trimming cut 4 bases from V and 4 bases from J; bases unmatched to any gene: 3. Germline values: CDR1 LNHDA, CDR2 SQIVND (reference sequence). The CDR3 is CASSKLAGYNEQFF. CDR3 nucleotide sequence: TGTGCCAGTAGTAAGCTAGCGGGTTACAATGAGCAGTTCTTC.

The genes are TRBV11-2 and TRBJ1-6; the D is unclear. Germline CDR1 and CDR2: SGHAT and FQNNGV. V was clipped by 0 bases and J by 0 bases, with 3 bases between them. The CDR3 totals 15 residues. In nucleotides, the CDR3 is TGTGCCAGCAGCTTAGAGAGCTCCTATAATTCACCCCTCCACTTT. It codes for CASSLESSYNSPLHF.

In this sample, this clone turned up a few times. This chain joins TRBV5-6 and TRBJ2-5, with TRBD2 matching 10 bases. Germline V gene data show CDR1 as SGHDT and CDR2 as YYEEEE. This CDR3 comprises 15 residues. Trimming removed 5 bases from V and 9 bases from J; junction bases left unmatched: 13. The CDR3 coding sequence is TGTGCCAGCAGTATATTAGCGGGGGGACCAGTGGCCCAGTACTTC. Protein product: CASSILAGGPVAQYF.

The chain is built from TRBV13 and TRBJ2-7; 8 positions agree with TRBD1. V lost 4 bases to trimming and J lost 5 bases; unmatched junction nucleotides: 4. The CDR3 covers 13 residues. Germline CDR1 PRHDT, CDR2 FYEKMQ (reference sequence). The chain's CDR3 is CASSSDRADEQYF. CDR3 DNA sequence: TGTGCCAGCAGCTCGGACAGGGCGGACGAGCAGTACTTC.

The V and J genes are TRBV9 and TRBJ2-3, with D possibly being TRBD2 (5 bases). The germline V gene has CDR1 SGDLS and CDR2 YYNGEE. The CDR3 is 15 residues long. Trimming took off 0 bases at V and 4 bases at J, with 12 bases between the two ends. This CDR3 reads CASSVGGLASDTQYF. As DNA, the CDR3 is TGTGCCAGCAGCGTAGGTGGCCTAGCTTCAGATACGCAGTATTTT.

V usage is TRBV4-1 and J usage is TRBJ2-3; TRBD2 matches 9 bases. The V and J ends lost 1 base and 1 base, in that order; junction bases with no gene match: 0. This CDR3 is 15 amino acids long. Germline CDR1 is MGHRA and CDR2 is YSYEKL. CDR3 in DNA: TGCGCCAGCAGCCAAGGACTAGCGGGCACAGATACGCAGTATTTT. It is translated as CASSQGLAGTDTQYF.

This clone was found once. The rearrangement joins TRBV19 to TRBJ2-3; 8 nucleotides agree with TRBD1. V shed 3 bases, J shed 7 bases, and the junction held 9 bases outside the gene matches. There are 15 residues in the CDR3. Germline V gene sequence: CDR1 LNHDA, CDR2 SQIVND (reference sequence). In DNA form, the CDR3 reads TGTGCCAGTAGTATTACAGCAGGGGGCGGGTATACGCAGTATTTT. Protein product: CASSITAGGGYTQYF. The whole variable domain, filled in from reference TRBV19 and TRBJ2-3, reads DGGITQSPKYLFRKEGQNVTLSCEQNLNHDAMYWYRQDPGQGLRLIYYSQIVNDFQKGDIAEGYSVSREKKESFPLTVTSAQKNPTAFYLCASSITAGGGYTQYFGPGTRLTVL.

This clone was seen only a few times. The V gene is TRBV30, the J gene TRBJ1-6, with 9 bases that match TRBD1. The germline V gene encodes CDR1 GTSNPN and CDR2 SVGIG (reference sequence). V was pared by 2 bases and J by 7 bases, with 3 bases of the junction left unmatched. The CDR3 covers 14 residues. The CDR3 DNA reads as TGTGCCTGGAGTCTCGGGACAGGGAATTCACCCCTCCACTTT. This translates into CAWSLGTGNSPLHF.

The chain recombines TRBV6-1 with TRBJ1-6, with TRBD1 matching 7 bases. Germline lookup yields CDR1 MNHNS and CDR2 SASEGT. The CDR3 totals 14 residues. Trimming removed 10 bases from V and 7 bases from J; junction bases left unmatched: 10. The CDR3 nucleotides read TGTGCCATCCTCCTGGACAGGAGAAATTCACCCCTCCACTTT. Its translation is CAILLDRRNSPLHF.

J is TRBJ2-3 and V is TRBV6-5; D possibly corresponds to TRBD1 (6 bases). Trimming removed 2 bases from V and 5 bases from J, with 11 bases in between. This CDR3 comprises 14 residues. Germline V lookup: CDR1 MNHEY, CDR2 SVGAGI. The CDR3 sequence is CASSYGGKGDTQYF. The CDR3 region has the DNA TGTGCCAGCAGTTACGGGGGCAAAGGAGATACGCAGTATTTT.

The chain combines TRBV28 with TRBJ2-7; a possible D gene is TRBD1 (5 bases). The CDR3 loop spans 13 amino acids. Trimming took off 7 bases at V and 6 bases at J, with 16 bases between the two ends. CDR1 is MDHEN and CDR2 is SYDVKM in the germline V gene. The CDR3: CASMQGFTSEQYF. The CDR3 DNA reads as TGTGCCAGCATGCAGGGTTTTACGTCCGAGCAGTACTTC.

V and J are TRBV11-3 and TRBJ2-7; 7 bases map to TRBD2. J was trimmed by 10 bases and V by 1 base; bases with no gene match: 7. In germline, CDR1 is SGHNT, CDR2 YENEEA. The CDR3 spans 13 residues. Written as DNA, the CDR3 is TGTGCCAGCAGCTTAGCGGAGAGCGGGGTACAGTACTTC. This encodes CASSLAESGVQYF.

This chain connects TRBV7-2 to TRBJ1-2; no reliable D call. The V end was cut by 1 base, the J end by 14 bases, with 17 bases between. The CDR3 loop spans 13 amino acids. Germline V gene data show CDR1 as SGHTA and CDR2 as FQGNSA. CDR3 amino acids: CASSLDRRTLCTF. Written as DNA, the CDR3 is TGTGCCAGCAGCTTAGACCGGAGAACCCTTTGTACCTTC.

This clone has more than one count but fewer than ten. The V and J genes are TRBV5-1 and TRBJ2-1, with a possible D match to TRBD2 (6 bases). V lost 0 bases and J 2 bases, leaving 12 bases between the germline ends. The germline V gene encodes CDR1 SGHRS and CDR2 YFSETQ. The CDR3 extends over 16 amino acids. CDR3 region: CASSLGEGGTYNEQFF. In nucleotides, the CDR3 is TGCGCCAGCAGCTTGGGTGAGGGAGGCACCTACAATGAGCAGTTCTTC.

The chain recombines TRBV10-3 with TRBJ1-1, with D unresolved. Trimming left V 2 bases short and J 1 base short, with 8 bases between. The CDR3 sequence is 14 residues long. CDR1 is ENHRY and CDR2 is SYGVKD in the germline V gene. CDR3 bases: TGTGCCATCAGTGAGACACAGAAGAACACTGAAGCTTTCTTT. The encoded protein is CAISETQKNTEAFF.

The chain uses TRBV4-2 and TRBJ2-7, with 8 bases matching TRBD2. V lost 2 bases, J lost 2 bases, and 5 bases stayed unmatched. The CDR3 loop spans 15 amino acids. CDR1 LGHNA and CDR2 YNFKEQ come from the germline V gene. CDR3 nucleotide sequence: TGTGCCAGCAGCCAAAACCCGGGAGGGGCCTACGAGCAGTACTTC. The encoded protein is CASSQNPGGAYEQYF.

The chain has TRBV28 and TRBJ1-4; D ambiguous. CDR1 and CDR2 (germline): MDHEN, SYDVKM. The V end lost 3 bases, the J end lost 0 bases, and 11 bases lay between the germline ends. The CDR3 sequence is 16 residues long. The CDR3 protein is CASSFTDMTTNEKLFF. Here the CDR3 DNA reads TGTGCCAGCAGTTTTACAGATATGACAACTAATGAAAAACTGTTTTTT.

This clone appeared a few times. The V and J genes are TRBV6-5 and TRBJ1-1, with D uncertain. Trimming left V 5 bases short and J 1 base short, with 11 bases between. The V gene's germline CDR1 is MNHEY and CDR2 SVGAGI. CDR3 length: 14 amino acids. CDR3 in amino acids: CASSPTVRNTEAFF. The CDR3 DNA reads as TGTGCCAGCAGTCCAACCGTGAGGAACACTGAAGCTTTCTTT.

The rearrangement joins TRBV7-2 to TRBJ2-5, with TRBD2 matching 10 bases. Unmatched junction bases numbered 3, after V lost 3 bases and J lost 5 bases. The CDR3 covers 14 residues. Germline-derived CDR1 and CDR2 are SGHTA and FQGNSA. CDR3 nucleotide sequence: TGTGCCAGCAGCTTTTTGACTAGCGGGGAGACCCAGTACTTC. Its protein is CASSFLTSGETQYF.

The chain combines TRBV5-1 with TRBJ2-1; D ambiguous. V lost 4 bases to trimming and J lost 3 bases, with 17 bases between them. Germline V lookup: CDR1 SGHRS, CDR2 YFSETQ. This CDR3 comprises 16 residues. The DNA for the CDR3 is TGCGCCAGCAGCGCCGTACAGACGAGTGTCTACAATGAGCAGTTCTTC. Its protein is CASSAVQTSVYNEQFF.

This CDR3 reads CASSALAGGLDEQFF. The CDR3 nucleotides are TGTGCCAGCAGTGCCCTAGCGGGGGGGCTTGATGAGCAGTTCTTC. J is TRBJ2-1 and V is TRBV2, with 12 bases fitting TRBD2. Germline assignment: CDR1 SNHLY and CDR2 FYNNEI. The V segment lost 4 bases and the J segment 8 bases; nucleotides outside the gene matches: 6. The CDR3 runs 15 residues.

The sample holds one count of this clone. This chain joins TRBV19 and TRBJ1-1, with 8 bases aligning to TRBD1. V gave up 7 bases and J gave up 0 bases; unmatched junction bases: 1. Germline-derived CDR1 and CDR2 are LNHDA and SQIVND (reference sequence). The CDR3 length is 13 residues. The CDR3 loop is CASNRGMNTEAFF. Written as DNA, the CDR3 is TGTGCCAGTAACAGGGGGATGAACACTGAAGCTTTCTTT.

The rearrangement links TRBV23-1 to TRBJ2-7; 8 nucleotides agree with TRBD1. TRBV23-1 is noted as an ORF with a role that remains uncertain. This CDR3 has 14 residues. The V gene end was trimmed by 4 bases and the J gene end by 5 bases; junction bases not matched to a gene: 7. This chain's CDR3 is CASSLGQDRHEQYF. In DNA, the CDR3 is TGCGCCAGCAGTCTGGGACAGGATAGGCACGAGCAGTACTTC.